One sample yielded the 14 T cell receptor beta chains listed below, sequenced in a study of CD4 T cells in relation to SARS-CoV-2 and coronaviruses. Sequencing was performed with immunoSEQ multiplex PCR; in TCRdb, only in-frame clones are kept and a portion is missing. Found here are some 25,000 clones, 77% of them singletons; the top ten hold roughly 20%. Their recognized antigens are unknown. CD4+ T cells from unexposed donors were obtained before the COVID-19 pandemic (2011-2018). Isolation of CD4+ T cells took place after roughly nine days in culture. The sample was CD4+ T cells from PBMCs, cultured in vitro. Source of these receptors: a human donor in good health.

The V and J genes are TRBV6-6 and TRBJ2-7; 11 bases fit TRBD2. Trimming cost V 6 bases and J 1 base; bases outside gene matches: 5. The CDR3 spans 15 residues. Germline-derived CDR1 and CDR2 are MNHNY and SVGAGI (reference sequence). CDR3 nucleotide sequence: TGTGCCAGCAGACGGCCTAGCGGGGGGTCCTACGAGCAGTACTTC. Translated, it gives CASRRPSGGSYEQYF.

The chain uses TRBV11-2 and TRBJ1-6, with a tentative D call TRBD1 (5 bases). Trimming removed 5 bases from V and 6 bases from J, with 11 bases in between. The CDR3 is made up of 14 amino acids. Looked up from germline, CDR1 is SGHAT and CDR2 is FQNNGV. CDR3 sequence: CASSQGRANSPLHF. The DNA for the CDR3 is TGTGCCAGCAGCCAGGGTAGGGCTAATTCACCCCTCCACTTT.

This chain uses TRBV5-6 with TRBJ2-7, with 7 bases matching TRBD1. This CDR3 has 14 amino acids. The germline CDR1 and CDR2 sequences are SGHDT and YYEEEE. The ends lost 4 bases at V and 2 bases at J; junction bases unmatched: 6. In DNA, the CDR3 is TGTGCCAGCAGCCCGGACAGGAGAGCCTACGAGCAGTACTTC. It encodes CASSPDRRAYEQYF.

This clone appeared a few times. This chain uses TRBV25-1 with TRBJ1-2; 7 nucleotides match TRBD1. Trimming removed 8 bases from V and 6 bases from J; junction bases left unmatched: 9. The germline V gene encodes CDR1 MGHDK and CDR2 SYGVNS. This CDR3 contains 13 residues. CDR3 sequence: CASGGAGQDGYTF. CDR3 in DNA: TGTGCCAGCGGGGGGGCCGGACAGGATGGCTACACCTTC.

The chain combines TRBV11-2 with TRBJ1-4; 8 nucleotides agree with TRBD1. This CDR3 region has 16 residues. Trimming cost V 5 bases and J 4 bases; bases outside gene matches: 9. Germline V gives CDR1 SGHAT, CDR2 FQNNGV. CDR3 sequence: CASSNTAGGFNEKLFF. The CDR3 coding sequence is TGTGCCAGCAGCAATACGGCAGGGGGCTTTAATGAAAAACTGTTTTTT.

V and J are TRBV29-1 and TRBJ1-5, with D perhaps TRBD1 (5 bases). With 5 bases removed from V and 3 bases from J, the gap between germline ends came to 14 bases. Germline lookup yields CDR1 SQVTM and CDR2 ANQGSEA. This CDR3 comprises 14 residues. The CDR3, as DNA: TGCAGCGTTCTTGTTGGGACGGACAATCAGCCCCAGCATTTT. This encodes CSVLVGTDNQPQHF.

The CDR3 coding sequence is TGTGCCAGTAGTACCCAGGGATGGGTGAATGGCTACACCTTC. This sequence encodes CASSTQGWVNGYTF. V gene TRBV19 combines with J gene TRBJ1-2; perhaps TRBD1 as D (5 bases). The CDR3 is 14 amino acids. Per the germline V gene, CDR1 is LNHDA and CDR2 is SQIVND (reference sequence). V dropped 4 bases and J dropped 6 bases, with 15 bases sitting between them.

This clone appeared a few times. The chain employs TRBV7-9 and TRBJ2-1, with a weak D call TRBD2 (6 bases). The CDR3 covers 12 residues. Deletions cut 5 bases from V and 8 bases from J, with 10 bases between. Germline CDR1 reads SEHNR; CDR2 reads FQNEAQ (reference sequence). CDR3 in amino acids: CASSGRTDEQFF. The CDR3 nucleotides are TGTGCCAGCAGCGGGAGGACCGATGAGCAGTTCTTC.

CDR3 residues: CASSHNRAGANVLTF. The CDR3 DNA is TGTGCCAGCAGCCATAACAGGGCCGGGGCCAACGTCCTGACTTTC. V is TRBV6-5 and J is TRBJ2-6; possible D gene TRBD1, 6 bases. The CDR3 runs 15 residues. With 6 bases removed from V and 4 bases from J, the gap between germline ends came to 13 bases. Germline V gives CDR1 MNHEY, CDR2 SVGAGI.

This clone has only one observation. The chain has TRBV7-2 and TRBJ2-2; 9 nucleotides agree with TRBD2. Germline CDR1 is SGHTA and CDR2 is FQGNSA. The V segment lost 6 bases and the J segment 6 bases; nucleotides outside the gene matches: 8. The CDR3 runs to 15 residues. The CDR3 DNA reads TGTGCCAGCAGAGCGGGACTAGCCCCCCCCGGGGAGCTGTTTTTT. Translated, it gives CASRAGLAPPGELFF.

The chain couples TRBV5-4 to TRBJ1-2; no definite D call. The germline CDR1 and CDR2 sequences are SGHNT and YYREEE (reference sequence). CDR3 size: 14 residues. Trimming stripped 4 bases from V and 6 bases from J, with 16 bases between. The CDR3 loop reads CASSPAGIRHGYTF. For the CDR3, the DNA is TGTGCCAGCAGCCCCGCGGGGATCCGTCATGGCTACACCTTC.

This clone was counted only a few times. The chain employs TRBV5-1 and TRBJ1-3; no reliable D call. The CDR3 totals 16 residues. V was shortened by 0 bases and J by 3 bases, with 13 bases between the two germline ends. CDR1 is SGHRS, CDR2 YFSETQ, per germline. The CDR3 is CASSLGPQSDGNTIYF. As DNA, the CDR3 is TGCGCCAGCAGCTTGGGGCCCCAATCCGATGGAAACACCATATATTTT.

This rearrangement joins TRBV5-1 to TRBJ1-1, with 8 nucleotides matching TRBD1. Losses at the gene ends were 4 bases for V and 5 bases for J; bases not matched to a gene: 10. The CDR3 totals 15 residues. The germline V gene has CDR1 SGHRS and CDR2 YFSETQ. The CDR3 DNA sequence: TGCGCCAGCAGCCGGGAGGCGACAGGGGATACTGAAGCTTTCTTT. Translating it yields CASSREATGDTEAFF.

The chain joins TRBV6-4 to TRBJ2-2; D gene uncertain. V was clipped by 5 bases and J by 1 base, with 8 bases between them. Germline-derived CDR1 and CDR2 are MRHNA and SNTAGT. The CDR3 extends over 14 amino acids. CDR3 coding DNA: TGTGCCAGCAGTAAGGCGGTGAACACCGGGGAGCTGTTTTTT. The encoded protein is CASSKAVNTGELFF.